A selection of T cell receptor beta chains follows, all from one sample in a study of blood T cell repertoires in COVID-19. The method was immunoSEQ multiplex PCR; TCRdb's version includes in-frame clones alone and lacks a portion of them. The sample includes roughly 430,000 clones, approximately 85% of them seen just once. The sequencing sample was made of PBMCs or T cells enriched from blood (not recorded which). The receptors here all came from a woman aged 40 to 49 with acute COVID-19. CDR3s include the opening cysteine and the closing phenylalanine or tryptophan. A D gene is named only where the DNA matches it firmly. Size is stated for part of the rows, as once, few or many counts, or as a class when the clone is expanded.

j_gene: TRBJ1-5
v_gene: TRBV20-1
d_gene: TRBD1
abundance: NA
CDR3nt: TGCAGTGCTAGTCGACAGGGAAGGAGCAATCAGCCCCAGCATTTT
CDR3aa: CSASRQGRSNQPQHF

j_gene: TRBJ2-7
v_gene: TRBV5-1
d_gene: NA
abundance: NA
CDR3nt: TGCGCCAGCAGCGAGGAGCGCTACGAGCAGTACTTC
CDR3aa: CASSEERYEQYF

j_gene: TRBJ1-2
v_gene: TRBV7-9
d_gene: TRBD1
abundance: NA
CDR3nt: TGTGCCATCCCTCCTGGAGAGGACAGGAATGGCTACACCTTC
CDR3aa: CAIPPGEDRNGYTF

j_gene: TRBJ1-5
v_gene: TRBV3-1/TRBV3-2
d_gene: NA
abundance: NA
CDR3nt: TGTGCCAGCAGCCCAGGCGGGGGTTATAGCAATCAGCCCCAGCATTTT
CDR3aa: CASSPGGGYSNQPQHF

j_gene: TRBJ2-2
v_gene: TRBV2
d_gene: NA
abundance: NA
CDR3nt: TGTGCCAGCAGTCAAGAGTCGGGGACCGGGGAGCTGTTTTTT
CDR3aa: CASSQESGTGELFF

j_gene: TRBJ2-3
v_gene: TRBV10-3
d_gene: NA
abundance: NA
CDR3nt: TGTGCCATCTCTGGGCCAGGCACAGATACGCAGTATTTT
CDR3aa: CAISGPGTDTQYF

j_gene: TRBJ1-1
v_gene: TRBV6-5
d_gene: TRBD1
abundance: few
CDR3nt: TGTGCCAGCAGTTCCGACAGGGATGTCACTGAAGCTTTCTTT
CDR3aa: CASSSDRDVTEAFF

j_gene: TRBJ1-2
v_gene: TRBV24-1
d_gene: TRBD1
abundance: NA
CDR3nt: TGTGCCACCAGTGATCAAGACAGGGCTGGCTACACCTTC
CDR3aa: CATSDQDRAGYTF

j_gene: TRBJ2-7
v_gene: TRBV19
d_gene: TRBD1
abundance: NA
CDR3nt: TGTGCCAGTAGTATGAGGGACAGGGGCTCCTACGAGCAGTACTTC
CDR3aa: CASSMRDRGSYEQYF

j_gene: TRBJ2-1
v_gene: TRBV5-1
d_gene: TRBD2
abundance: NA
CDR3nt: TGCGCCAGCAGGACTAGCGGGGGTAGTAATGAGCAGTTCTTC
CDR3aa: CASRTSGGSNEQFF

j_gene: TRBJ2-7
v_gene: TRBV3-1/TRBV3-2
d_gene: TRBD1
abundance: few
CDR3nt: TGTGCCAGCAGCCAAGGGACAGGTCTCTACGAGCAGTACTTC
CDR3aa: CASSQGTGLYEQYF

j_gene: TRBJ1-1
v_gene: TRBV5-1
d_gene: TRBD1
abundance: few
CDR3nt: TGCGCCAGCAGCTGGTGGACAGGGATGGACACTGAAGCTTTCTTT
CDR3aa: CASSWWTGMDTEAFF

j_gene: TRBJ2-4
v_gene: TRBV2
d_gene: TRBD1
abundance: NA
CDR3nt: TGTGCCAGCAGCCCCGACAGGGGGCGTAACATTCAGTACTTC
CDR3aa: CASSPDRGRNIQYF

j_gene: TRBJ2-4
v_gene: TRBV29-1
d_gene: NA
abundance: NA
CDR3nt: TGCAGCGTTGAGGAGGGTCGGAAAAACATTCAGTACTTC
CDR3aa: CSVEEGRKNIQYF

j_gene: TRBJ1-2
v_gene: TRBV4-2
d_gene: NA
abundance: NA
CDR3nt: TGTGCCAGCAGCCAAGATGGCACAGGGATCTACTACACCTTC
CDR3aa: CASSQDGTGIYYTF

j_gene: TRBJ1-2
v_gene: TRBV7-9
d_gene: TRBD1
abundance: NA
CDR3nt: TGTGCCAGCAGCTTCCAAGGGACAGGGGGCTGGGACTATGGCTACACCTTC
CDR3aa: CASSFQGTGGWDYGYTF

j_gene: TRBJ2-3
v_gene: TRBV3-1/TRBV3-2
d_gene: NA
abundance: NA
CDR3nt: TGTGCCAGCAGCCAAGACAGGGAGCAGTATTTT
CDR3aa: CASSQDREQYF

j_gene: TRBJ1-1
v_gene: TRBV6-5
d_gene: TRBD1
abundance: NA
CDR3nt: TGTGCCAGCAGTTTACTGACAGGGGTCACTGAAGCTTTCTTT
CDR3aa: CASSLLTGVTEAFF

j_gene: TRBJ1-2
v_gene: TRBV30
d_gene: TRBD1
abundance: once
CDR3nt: TGTGCCTGGACTGGGACAGGGGCAACTGGCTACACCTTC
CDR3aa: CAWTGTGATGYTF

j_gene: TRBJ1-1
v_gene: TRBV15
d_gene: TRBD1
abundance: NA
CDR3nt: TGTGCCACCAGCAGAGACAGGGGACAGGGAGCCACTGAAGCTTTCTTT
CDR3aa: CATSRDRGQGATEAFF

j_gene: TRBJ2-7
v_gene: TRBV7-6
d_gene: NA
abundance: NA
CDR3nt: TGTGCCAGCAGCTTAGCAGGGGCCTACGAGCAGTACTTC
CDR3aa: CASSLAGAYEQYF

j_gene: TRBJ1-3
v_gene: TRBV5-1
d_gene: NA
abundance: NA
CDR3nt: TGCGCCAGCAGCTTGGGGACAGCTGGAAACACCATATATTTT
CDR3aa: CASSLGTAGNTIYF

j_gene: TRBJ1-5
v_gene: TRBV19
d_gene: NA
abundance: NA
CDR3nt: TGTGCCAGTAGTATATATCCCTATAGCAATCAGCCCCAGCATTTT
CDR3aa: CASSIYPYSNQPQHF

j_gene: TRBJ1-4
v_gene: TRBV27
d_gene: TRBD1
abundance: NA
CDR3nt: TGTGCCAGCAGTTCCCGACAGGGATGGGAAAAACTGTTTTTT
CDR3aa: CASSSRQGWEKLFF

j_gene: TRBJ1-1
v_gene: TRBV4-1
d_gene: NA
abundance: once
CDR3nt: TGCGCCAGCAGCCATGCGCCAGCCGGGAGGACTGAAGCTTTCTTT
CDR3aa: CASSHAPAGRTEAFF

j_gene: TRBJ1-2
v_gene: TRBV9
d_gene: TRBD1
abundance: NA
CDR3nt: TGTGCCAGCAGCGACAACGCAGGGGGCGCAGGAGGCTACACCTTC
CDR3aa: CASSDNAGGAGGYTF

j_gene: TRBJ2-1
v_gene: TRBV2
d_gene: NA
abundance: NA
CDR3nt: TGTGCCAGCAGTCGTCGGGAACTAAATGAGCAGTTCTTC
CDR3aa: CASSRRELNEQFF

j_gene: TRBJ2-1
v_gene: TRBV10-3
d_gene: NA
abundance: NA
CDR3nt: TGTGCCATCAGTGAGTCTCGGACAGAATACAATGAGCAGTTCTTC
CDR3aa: CAISESRTEYNEQFF

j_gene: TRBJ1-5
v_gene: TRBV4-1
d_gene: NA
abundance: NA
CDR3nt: TGCGCCAGCAGCCAAGATACGGGATCGGGGAATCAGCCCCAGCATTTT
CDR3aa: CASSQDTGSGNQPQHF

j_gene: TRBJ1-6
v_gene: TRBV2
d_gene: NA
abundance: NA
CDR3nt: TGTGCCAGCAGTAAAGCCGGGGGGAGGTCACCCCTCCACTTT
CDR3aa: CASSKAGGRSPLHF

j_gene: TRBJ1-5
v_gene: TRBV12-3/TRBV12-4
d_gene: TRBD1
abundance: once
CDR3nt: TGTGCCAGCAGCCTCGACAGGGTTCCCCAGCATTTT
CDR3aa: CASSLDRVPQHF

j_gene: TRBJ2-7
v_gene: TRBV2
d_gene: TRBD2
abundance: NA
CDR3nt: TGTGCCAGCATAATTTACGGGGGGTTCGCCTACGAGCAGTACTTC
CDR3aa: CASIIYGGFAYEQYF

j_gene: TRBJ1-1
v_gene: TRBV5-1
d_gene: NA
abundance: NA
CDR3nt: TGCGCCAGCAGCTTTCTCCGCTCCGGAGGGAACACTGAAGCTTTCTTT
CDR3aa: CASSFLRSGGNTEAFF

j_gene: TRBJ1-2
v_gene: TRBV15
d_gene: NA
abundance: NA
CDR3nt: TGTGCCACCAGCAGAGATGATGGAGTCAGCTACACCTTC
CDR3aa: CATSRDDGVSYTF

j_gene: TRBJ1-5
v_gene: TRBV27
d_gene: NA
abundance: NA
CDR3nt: TGTGCCAGCAGCCTCCGAAGTGGCGGGGCGCTCAATCAGCCCCAGCATTTT
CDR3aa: CASSLRSGGALNQPQHF

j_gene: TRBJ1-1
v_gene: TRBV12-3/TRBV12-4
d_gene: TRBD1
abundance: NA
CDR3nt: TGTGCCAGCAGTTCCGACAGGGCGGCTTTCTTT
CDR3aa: CASSSDRAAFF

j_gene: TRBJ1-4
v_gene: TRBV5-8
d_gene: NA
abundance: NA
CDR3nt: TGTGCCAGCATCAGGACTGCAACTAATGAAAAACTGTTTTTT
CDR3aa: CASIRTATNEKLFF

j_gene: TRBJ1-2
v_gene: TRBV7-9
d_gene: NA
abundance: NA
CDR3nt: TGTGCCAGCAGCTTAGACCTACAGGGCTATGGCTACACCTTC
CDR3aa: CASSLDLQGYGYTF

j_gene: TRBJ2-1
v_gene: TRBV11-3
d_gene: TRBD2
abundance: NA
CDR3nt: TGTGCCAGCGGACTAGCGGGCGAAGAGCAGTTCTTC
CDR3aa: CASGLAGEEQFF

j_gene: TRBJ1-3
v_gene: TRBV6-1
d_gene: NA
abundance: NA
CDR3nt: TGTGCCAGCAGTGAAGGCCAGGGATTAACCATATATTTT
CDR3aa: CASSEGQGLTIYF

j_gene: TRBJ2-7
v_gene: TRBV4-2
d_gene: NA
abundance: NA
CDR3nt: TGTGCCAGCAGCCAAGAGCTCAGGGAAACATACGAGCAGTACTTC
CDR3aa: CASSQELRETYEQYF

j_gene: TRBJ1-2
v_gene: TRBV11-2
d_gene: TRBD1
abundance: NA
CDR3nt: TGTGCCAGCAGCTCCCTCAGGGACAGGGTTTATGGCTACACCTTC
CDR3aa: CASSSLRDRVYGYTF

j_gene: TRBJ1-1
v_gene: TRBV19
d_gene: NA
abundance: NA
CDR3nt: TGTGCCAGTAGCACCGCACTTCTGAACACTGAAGCTTTCTTT
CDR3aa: CASSTALLNTEAFF

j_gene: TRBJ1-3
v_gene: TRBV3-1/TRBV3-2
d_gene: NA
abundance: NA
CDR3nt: TGTGCCAGCAGCCATAGAGACTCTGGAAACACCATATATTTT
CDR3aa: CASSHRDSGNTIYF

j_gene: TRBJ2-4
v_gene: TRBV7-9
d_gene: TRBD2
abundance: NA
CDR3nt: TGTGCCAGCAGCCCGGGGACTAGACTAAACATTCAGTACTTC
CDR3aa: CASSPGTRLNIQYF

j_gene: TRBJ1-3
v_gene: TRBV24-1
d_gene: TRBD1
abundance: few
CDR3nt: TGTGCCACCAGTGAGAACAGACAGGGCCTGGGGGGAAACACCATATATTTT
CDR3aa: CATSENRQGLGGNTIYF

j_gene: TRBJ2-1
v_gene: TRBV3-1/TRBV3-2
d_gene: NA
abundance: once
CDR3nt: TGTGCCAGCAGCCAAGGGAGGCCCAATGAGCAGTTCTTC
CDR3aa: CASSQGRPNEQFF

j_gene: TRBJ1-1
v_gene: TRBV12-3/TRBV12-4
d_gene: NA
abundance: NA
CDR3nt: TGTGCCAGCAATCGGGAAGTTAACACTGAAGCTTTCTTT
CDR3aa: CASNREVNTEAFF

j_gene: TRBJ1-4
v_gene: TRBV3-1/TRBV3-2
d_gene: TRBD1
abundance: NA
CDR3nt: TGTGCCAGCAGCCTGGGACAGGGCGGGGAAAAACTGTTTTTT
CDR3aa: CASSLGQGGEKLFF

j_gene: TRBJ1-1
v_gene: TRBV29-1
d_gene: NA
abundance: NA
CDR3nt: TGCAGCGCCGGACATCTCAACACTGAAGCTTTCTTT
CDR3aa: CSAGHLNTEAFF

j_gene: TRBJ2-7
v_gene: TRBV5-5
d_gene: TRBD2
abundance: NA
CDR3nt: TGTGCCAGCAGCTTGGGCAGGGTAGCGGGGGGCTACGAGCAGTACTTC
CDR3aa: CASSLGRVAGGYEQYF

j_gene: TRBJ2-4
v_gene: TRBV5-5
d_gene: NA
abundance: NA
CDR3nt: TGTGCCAGCAGCTTGGACAGTAAAAACATTCAGTACTTC
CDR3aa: CASSLDSKNIQYF

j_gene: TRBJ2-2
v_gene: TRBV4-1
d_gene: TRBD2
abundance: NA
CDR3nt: TGCGCCAGCAGCCCTTTCGGACTAGCGGGGGATAGGGGGGAGCTGTTTTTT
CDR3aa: CASSPFGLAGDRGELFF

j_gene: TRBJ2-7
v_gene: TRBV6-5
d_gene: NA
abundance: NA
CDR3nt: TGTGCCAGCAAGATACCGGGACTGGGACCTAACGAGCAGTACTTC
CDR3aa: CASKIPGLGPNEQYF

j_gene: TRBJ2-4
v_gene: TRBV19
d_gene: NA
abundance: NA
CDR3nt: TGTGCCAGTAGTATCGGGGTCGGCAAAAACATTCAGTACTTC
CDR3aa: CASSIGVGKNIQYF

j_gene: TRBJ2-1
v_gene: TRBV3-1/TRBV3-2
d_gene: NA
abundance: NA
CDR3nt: TGTGCCAGCAGCCATGGCCGCTACAATGAGCAGTTCTTC
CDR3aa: CASSHGRYNEQFF

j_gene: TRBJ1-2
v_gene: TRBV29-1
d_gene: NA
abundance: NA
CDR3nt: TGCAGCGTTGTATCAGCCCTAGGAACTTATGGCTACACCTTC
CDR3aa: CSVVSALGTYGYTF